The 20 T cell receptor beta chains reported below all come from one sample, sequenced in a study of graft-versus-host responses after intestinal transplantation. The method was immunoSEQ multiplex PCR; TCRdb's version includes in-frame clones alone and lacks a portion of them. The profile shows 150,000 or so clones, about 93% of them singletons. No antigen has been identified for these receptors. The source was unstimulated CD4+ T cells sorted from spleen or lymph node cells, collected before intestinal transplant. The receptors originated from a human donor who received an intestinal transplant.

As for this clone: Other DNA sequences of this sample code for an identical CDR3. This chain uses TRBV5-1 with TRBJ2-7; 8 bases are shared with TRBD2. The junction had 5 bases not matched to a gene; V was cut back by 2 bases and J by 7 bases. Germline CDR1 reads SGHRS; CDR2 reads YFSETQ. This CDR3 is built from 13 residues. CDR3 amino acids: CASSLAGVREQYF. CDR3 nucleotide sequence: TGCGCCAGCAGCTTAGCGGGGGTGCGGGAGCAGTACTTC.

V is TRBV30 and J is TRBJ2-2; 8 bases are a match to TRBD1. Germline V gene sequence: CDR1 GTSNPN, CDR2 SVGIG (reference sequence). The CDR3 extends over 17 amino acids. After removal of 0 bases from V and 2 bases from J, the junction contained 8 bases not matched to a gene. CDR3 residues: CAWSVPFGTGNTGELFF. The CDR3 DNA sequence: TGTGCCTGGAGTGTACCCTTTGGGACAGGTAACACCGGGGAGCTGTTTTTT.

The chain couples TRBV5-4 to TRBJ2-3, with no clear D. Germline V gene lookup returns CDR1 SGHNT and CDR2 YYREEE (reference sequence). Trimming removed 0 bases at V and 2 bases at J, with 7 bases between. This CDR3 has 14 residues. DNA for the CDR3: TGTGCCAGCAGCTTGGAGCCTACCACAGATACGCAGTATTTT. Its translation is CASSLEPTTDTQYF.

CDR3 in DNA: TGTGCCAGCAGTTTTACAGGTTCGAACACTGAAGCTTTCTTT. Amino acids: CASSFTGSNTEAFF. The V and J genes are TRBV25-1 and TRBJ1-1, with D perhaps TRBD1 (5 bases). V was cut by 5 bases and J by 1 base, with 11 bases left in between. Germline V CDR1 and CDR2: MGHDK, SYGVNS. This CDR3 has 14 residues.

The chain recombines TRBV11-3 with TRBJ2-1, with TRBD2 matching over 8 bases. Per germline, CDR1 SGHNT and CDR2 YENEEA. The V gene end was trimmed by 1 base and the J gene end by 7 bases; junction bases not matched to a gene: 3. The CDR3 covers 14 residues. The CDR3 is CASSLGGRRNEQFF. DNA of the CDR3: TGTGCCAGCAGCTTAGGCGGGAGGCGGAATGAGCAGTTCTTC.

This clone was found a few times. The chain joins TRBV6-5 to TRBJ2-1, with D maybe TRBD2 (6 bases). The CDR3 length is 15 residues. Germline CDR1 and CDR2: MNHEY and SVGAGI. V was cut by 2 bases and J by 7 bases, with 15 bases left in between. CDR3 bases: TGTGCCAGCAGTTACCCCCGACTAGGAACGAATGAGCAGTTCTTC. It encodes CASSYPRLGTNEQFF.

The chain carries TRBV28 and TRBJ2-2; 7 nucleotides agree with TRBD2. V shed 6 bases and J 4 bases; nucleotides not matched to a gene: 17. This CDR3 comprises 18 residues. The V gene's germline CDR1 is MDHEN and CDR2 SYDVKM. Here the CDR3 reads CASRLRRGVGGVTGELFF. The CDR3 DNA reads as TGTGCCAGCAGATTACGGCGTGGGGTGGGAGGGGTCACCGGGGAGCTGTTTTTT.

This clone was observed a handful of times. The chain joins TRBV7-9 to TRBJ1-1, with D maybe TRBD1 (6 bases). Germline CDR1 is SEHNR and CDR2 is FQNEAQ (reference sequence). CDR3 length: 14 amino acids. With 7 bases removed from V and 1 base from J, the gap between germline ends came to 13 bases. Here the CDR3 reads CASTRLTGNTEAFF. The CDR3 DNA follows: TGTGCCAGCACCAGACTGACAGGGAACACTGAAGCTTTCTTT.

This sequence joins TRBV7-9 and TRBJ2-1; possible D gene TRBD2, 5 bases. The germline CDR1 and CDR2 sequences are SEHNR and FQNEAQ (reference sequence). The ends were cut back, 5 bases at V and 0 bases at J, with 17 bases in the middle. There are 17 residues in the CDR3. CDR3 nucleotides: TGTGCCAGCAGCCCCTCTCTCGGAGAGGGCTCCTACAATGAGCAGTTCTTC. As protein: CASSPSLGEGSYNEQFF. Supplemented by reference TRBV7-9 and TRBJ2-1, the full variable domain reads DTGVSQNPRHKITKRGQNVTFRCDPISEHNRLYWYRQTLGQGPEFLTYFQNEAQLEKSRLLSDRFSAERPKGSFSTLEIQRTEQGDSAMYLCASSPSLGEGSYNEQFFGPGTRLTVL.

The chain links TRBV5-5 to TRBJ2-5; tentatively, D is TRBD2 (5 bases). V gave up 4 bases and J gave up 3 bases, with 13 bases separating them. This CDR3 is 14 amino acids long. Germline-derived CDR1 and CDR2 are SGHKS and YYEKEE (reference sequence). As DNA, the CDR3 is TGTGCCAGCAGCCCCCGACGAGCGGAAGAGACCCAGTACTTC. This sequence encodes CASSPRRAEETQYF.

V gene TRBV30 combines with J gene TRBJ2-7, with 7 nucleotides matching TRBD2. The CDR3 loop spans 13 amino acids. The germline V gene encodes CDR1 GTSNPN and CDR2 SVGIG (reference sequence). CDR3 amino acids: CALGRRAHYEQYF. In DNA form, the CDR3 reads TGTGCTCTCGGGAGGCGGGCCCACTACGAGCAGTACTTC.

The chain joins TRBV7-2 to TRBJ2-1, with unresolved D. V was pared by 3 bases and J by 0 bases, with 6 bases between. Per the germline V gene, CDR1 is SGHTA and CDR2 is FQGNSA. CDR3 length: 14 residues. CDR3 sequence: CASSLVRSYNEQFF. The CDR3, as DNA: TGTGCCAGCAGCTTGGTTCGCTCCTACAATGAGCAGTTCTTC.

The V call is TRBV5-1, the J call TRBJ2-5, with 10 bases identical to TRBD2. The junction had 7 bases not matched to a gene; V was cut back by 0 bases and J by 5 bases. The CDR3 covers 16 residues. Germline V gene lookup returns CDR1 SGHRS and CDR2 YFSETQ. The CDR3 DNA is TGCGCCAGCAGCTTGGTCCTAGCGGGAGCTCGGGAGACCCAGTACTTC. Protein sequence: CASSLVLAGARETQYF. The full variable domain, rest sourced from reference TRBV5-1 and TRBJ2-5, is KAGVTQTPRYLIKTRGQQVTLSCSPISGHRSVSWYQQTPGQGLQFLFEYFSETQRNKGNFPGRFSGRQFSNSRSEMNVSTLELGDSALYLCASSLVLAGARETQYFGPGTRLLVL.

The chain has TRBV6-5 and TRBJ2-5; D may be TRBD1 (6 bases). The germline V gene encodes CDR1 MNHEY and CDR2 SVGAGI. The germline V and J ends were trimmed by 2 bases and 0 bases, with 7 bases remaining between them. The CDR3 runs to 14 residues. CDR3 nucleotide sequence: TGTGCCAGCAGTTACGCAGGGGACCAAGAGACCCAGTACTTC. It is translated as CASSYAGDQETQYF.

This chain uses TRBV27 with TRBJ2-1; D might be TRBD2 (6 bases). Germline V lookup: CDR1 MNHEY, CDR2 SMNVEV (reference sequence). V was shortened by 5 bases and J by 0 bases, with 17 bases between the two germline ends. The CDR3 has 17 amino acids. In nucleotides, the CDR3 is TGTGCCAGCAGTCCTTACACTAGCCTTAGCTCCTACAATGAGCAGTTCTTC. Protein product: CASSPYTSLSSYNEQFF.

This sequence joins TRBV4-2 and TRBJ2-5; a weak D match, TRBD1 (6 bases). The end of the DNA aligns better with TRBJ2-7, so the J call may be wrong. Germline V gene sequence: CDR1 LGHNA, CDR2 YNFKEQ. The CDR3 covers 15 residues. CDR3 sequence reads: CASSQKDQGSYEQYF. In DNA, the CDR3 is TGTGCCAGCAGCCAAAAGGATCAGGGGTCCTACGAGCAGTACTTC.

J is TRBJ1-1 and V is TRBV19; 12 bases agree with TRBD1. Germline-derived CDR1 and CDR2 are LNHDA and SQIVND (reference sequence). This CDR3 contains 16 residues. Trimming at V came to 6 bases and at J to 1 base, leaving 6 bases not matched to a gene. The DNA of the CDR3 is TGTGCCAGTAGAATCGGGACAGGGGGCCGGAACACTGAAGCTTTCTTT. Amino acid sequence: CASRIGTGGRNTEAFF. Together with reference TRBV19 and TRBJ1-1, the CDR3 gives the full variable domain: DGGITQSPKYLFRKEGQNVTLSCEQNLNHDAMYWYRQDPGQGLRLIYYSQIVNDFQKGDIAEGYSVSREKKESFPLTVTSAQKNPTAFYLCASRIGTGGRNTEAFFGQGTRLTVV.

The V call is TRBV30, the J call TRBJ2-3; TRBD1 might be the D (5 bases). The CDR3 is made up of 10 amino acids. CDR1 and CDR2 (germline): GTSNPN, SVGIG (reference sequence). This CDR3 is CAWGPGTQYF. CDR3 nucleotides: TGTGCGTGGGGCCCTGGGACGCAGTATTTT.

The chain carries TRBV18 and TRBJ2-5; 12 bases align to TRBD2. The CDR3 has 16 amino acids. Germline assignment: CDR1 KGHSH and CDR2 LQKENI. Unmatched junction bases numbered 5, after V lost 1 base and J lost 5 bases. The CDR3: CASSPQTSGSAETQYF. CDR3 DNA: TGTGCCAGCTCACCACAGACTAGCGGGAGCGCGGAGACCCAGTACTTC.

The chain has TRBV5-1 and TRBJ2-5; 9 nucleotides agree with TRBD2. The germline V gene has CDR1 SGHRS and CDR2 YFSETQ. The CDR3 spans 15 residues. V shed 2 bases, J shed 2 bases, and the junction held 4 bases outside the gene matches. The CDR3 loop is CASSFAGGPQETQYF. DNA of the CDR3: TGCGCCAGCAGCTTTGCGGGAGGGCCTCAAGAGACCCAGTACTTC. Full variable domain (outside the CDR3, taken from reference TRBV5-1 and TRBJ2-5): KAGVTQTPRYLIKTRGQQVTLSCSPISGHRSVSWYQQTPGQGLQFLFEYFSETQRNKGNFPGRFSGRQFSNSRSEMNVSTLELGDSALYLCASSFAGGPQETQYFGPGTRLLVL.